This TCR beta chain was sequenced in a study of molecular identifiers for immune sequencing clone quantification. Findings and limits, study-wide: Jurkat TCR RNA spiked in from one cell could reportedly be detected among some 1 million naive cells. Over 98% of effector molecules, but under 1% in naive cells, were held by clones with more than 20 RNA copies.

This clonotype was observed many times. Its antigen is currently unknown. A CD8+CD4-CCR7+CD45RA+ gate was used to sort naive CD8 T cells. Previously described methods and listed TCR primers were used for bulk TCR libraries. Using its own MiXCR run on the PCR reads, TCRdb lists one record per CDR3 protein. The table lists about 640,000 distinct CDR3 sequences, approximately 20% of them singletons, with around 0.86% in the top ten. The ends were cut back, 0 bases at V and 3 bases at J, with 9 bases in the middle. From germline, CDR1 is LGHDT and CDR2 YNNKEL (reference sequence). There are 15 residues in the CDR3.

The sequenced material came from naive CD8+ T cells from blood, with Jurkat cell RNA spiked in. This sample's subset: FACS-sorted CD8+CD4-CCR7+CD45RA+ naive T cells. The chain uses TRBV3-1 and TRBJ2-4, with D hard to call. The source is a human donor in good health. Some libraries in this study had Jurkat cell RNA spiked in. The CDR3 nucleotides are TGTGCCAGCAGCCAAGATAGGCGGAGCAAAAACATTCAGTACTTC. Amino acid sequence: CASSQDRRSKNIQYF.